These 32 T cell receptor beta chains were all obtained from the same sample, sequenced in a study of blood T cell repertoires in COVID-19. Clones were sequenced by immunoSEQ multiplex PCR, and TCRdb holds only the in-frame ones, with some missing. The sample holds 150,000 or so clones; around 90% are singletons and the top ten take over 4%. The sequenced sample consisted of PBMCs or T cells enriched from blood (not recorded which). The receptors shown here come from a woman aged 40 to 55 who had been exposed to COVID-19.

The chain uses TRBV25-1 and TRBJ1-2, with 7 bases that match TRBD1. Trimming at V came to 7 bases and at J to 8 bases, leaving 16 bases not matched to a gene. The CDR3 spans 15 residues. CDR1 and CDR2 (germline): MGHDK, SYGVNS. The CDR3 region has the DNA TGTGCCAGCATGACCGGACAGGACCTATCCAGCGGCTACACCTTC. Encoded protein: CASMTGQDLSSGYTF.

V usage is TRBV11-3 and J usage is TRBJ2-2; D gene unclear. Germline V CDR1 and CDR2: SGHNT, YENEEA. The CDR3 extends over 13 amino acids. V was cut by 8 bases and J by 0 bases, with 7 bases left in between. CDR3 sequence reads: CASGPTNTGELFF. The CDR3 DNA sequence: TGTGCCAGCGGCCCGACGAACACCGGGGAGCTGTTTTTT.

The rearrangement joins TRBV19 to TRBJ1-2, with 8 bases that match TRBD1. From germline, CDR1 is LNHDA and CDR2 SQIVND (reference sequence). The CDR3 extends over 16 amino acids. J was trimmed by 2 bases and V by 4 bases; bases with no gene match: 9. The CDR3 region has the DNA TGTGCCAGTAGTACTCTGCGGACAGGGAAGAACTATGGCTACACCTTC. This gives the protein CASSTLRTGKNYGYTF. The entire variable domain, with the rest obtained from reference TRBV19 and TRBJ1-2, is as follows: DGGITQSPKYLFRKEGQNVTLSCEQNLNHDAMYWYRQDPGQGLRLIYYSQIVNDFQKGDIAEGYSVSREKKESFPLTVTSAQKNPTAFYLCASSTLRTGKNYGYTFGSGTRLTVV.

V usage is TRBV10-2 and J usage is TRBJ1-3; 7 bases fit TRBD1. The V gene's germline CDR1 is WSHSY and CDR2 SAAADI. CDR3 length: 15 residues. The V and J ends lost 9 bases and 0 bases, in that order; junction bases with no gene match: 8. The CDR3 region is CARDVGDSSGNTIYF. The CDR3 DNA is TGCGCCAGGGACGTTGGGGACAGCTCTGGAAACACCATATATTTT.

The DNA for the CDR3 is TGTGCCAGCAGCTTAGCGGGGAGGGGTGGAAATTCACCCCTCCACTTT. Its translation: CASSLAGRGGNSPLHF. The chain is built from TRBV7-8 and TRBJ1-6, with D perhaps TRBD1 (5 bases). The V end was cut by 0 bases, the J end by 7 bases, with 13 bases between. The CDR3 extends over 16 amino acids. Germline loops: CDR1 SGHVS, CDR2 FQNEAQ.

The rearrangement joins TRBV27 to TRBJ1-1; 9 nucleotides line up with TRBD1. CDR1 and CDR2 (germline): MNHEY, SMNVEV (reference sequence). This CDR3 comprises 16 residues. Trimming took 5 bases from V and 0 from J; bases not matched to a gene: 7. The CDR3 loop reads CASSHPGTGLNTEAFF. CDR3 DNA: TGTGCCAGCAGTCACCCGGGGACAGGGTTGAACACTGAAGCTTTCTTT.

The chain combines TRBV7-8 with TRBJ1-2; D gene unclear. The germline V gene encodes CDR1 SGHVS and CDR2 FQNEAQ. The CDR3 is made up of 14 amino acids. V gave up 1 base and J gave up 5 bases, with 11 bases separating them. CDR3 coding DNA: TGTGCCAGCAGCTTAGGAGTCTCGGGGTATGGCTACACCTTC. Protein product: CASSLGVSGYGYTF.

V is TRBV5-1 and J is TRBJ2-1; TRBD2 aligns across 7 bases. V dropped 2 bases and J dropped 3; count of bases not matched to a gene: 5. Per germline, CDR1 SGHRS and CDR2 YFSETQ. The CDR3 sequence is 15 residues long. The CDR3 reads CASSFRDYLYNEQFF. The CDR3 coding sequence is TGCGCCAGCAGCTTCCGGGACTACCTCTACAATGAGCAGTTCTTC.

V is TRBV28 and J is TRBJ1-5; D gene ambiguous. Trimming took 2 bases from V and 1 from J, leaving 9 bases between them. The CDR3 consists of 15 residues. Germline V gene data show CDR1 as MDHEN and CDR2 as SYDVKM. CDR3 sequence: CASSLAQVSNQPQHF. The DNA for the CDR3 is TGTGCCAGCAGTTTAGCCCAGGTGAGCAATCAGCCCCAGCATTTT.

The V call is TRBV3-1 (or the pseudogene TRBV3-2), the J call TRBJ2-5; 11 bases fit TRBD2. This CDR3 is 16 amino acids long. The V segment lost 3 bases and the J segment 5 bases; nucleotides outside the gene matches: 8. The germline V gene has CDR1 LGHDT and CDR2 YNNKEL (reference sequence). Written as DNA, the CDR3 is TGTGCCAGCAGCCACCAACTAGCGGGGGAGAGGGAGACCCAGTACTTC. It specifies CASSHQLAGERETQYF.

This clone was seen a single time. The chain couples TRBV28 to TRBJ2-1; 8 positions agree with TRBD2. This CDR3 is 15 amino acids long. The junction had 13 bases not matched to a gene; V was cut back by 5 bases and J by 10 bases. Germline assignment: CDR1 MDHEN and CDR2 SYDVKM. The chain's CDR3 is CASSDTSGALKEQFF. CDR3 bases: TGTGCCAGCAGTGACACTAGCGGCGCCCTCAAGGAGCAGTTCTTC.

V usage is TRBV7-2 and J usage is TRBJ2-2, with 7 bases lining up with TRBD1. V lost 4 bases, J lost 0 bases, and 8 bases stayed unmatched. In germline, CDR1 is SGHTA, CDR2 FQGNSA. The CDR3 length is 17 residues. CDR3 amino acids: CASSYNRDRANTGELFF. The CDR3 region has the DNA TGTGCCAGCAGCTATAACCGGGACAGAGCGAACACCGGGGAGCTGTTTTTT.

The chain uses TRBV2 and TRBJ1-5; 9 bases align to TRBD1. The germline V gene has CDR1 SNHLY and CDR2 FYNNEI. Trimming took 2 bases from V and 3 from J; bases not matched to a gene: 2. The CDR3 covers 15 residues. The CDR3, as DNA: TGTGCCAGCAGTGAAACAGGGGGCTACAATCAGCCCCAGCATTTT. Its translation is CASSETGGYNQPQHF.

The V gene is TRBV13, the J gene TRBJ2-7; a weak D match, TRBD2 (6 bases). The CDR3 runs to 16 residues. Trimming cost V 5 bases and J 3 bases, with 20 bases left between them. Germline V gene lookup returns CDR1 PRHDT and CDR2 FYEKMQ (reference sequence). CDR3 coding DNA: TGTGCCAGCAGCCCCCCAGTATGGGCCGGGGGCTACGAGCAGTACTTC. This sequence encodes CASSPPVWAGGYEQYF.

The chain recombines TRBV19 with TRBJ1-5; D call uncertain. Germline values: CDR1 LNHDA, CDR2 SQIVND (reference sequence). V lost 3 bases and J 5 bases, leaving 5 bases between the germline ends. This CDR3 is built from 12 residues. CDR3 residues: CASSMIDQPQHF. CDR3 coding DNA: TGTGCCAGTAGTATGATAGATCAGCCCCAGCATTTT.

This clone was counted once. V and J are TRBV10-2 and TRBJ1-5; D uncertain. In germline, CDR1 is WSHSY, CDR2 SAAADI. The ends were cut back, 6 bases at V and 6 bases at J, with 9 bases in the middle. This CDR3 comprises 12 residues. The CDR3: CASSLPGQPQHF. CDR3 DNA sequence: TGCGCCAGCAGCCTCCCGGGTCAGCCCCAGCATTTT.

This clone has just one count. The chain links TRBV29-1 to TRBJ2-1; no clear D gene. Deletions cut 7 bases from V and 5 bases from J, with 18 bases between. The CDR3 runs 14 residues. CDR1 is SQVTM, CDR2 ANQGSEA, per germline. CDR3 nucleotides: TGCAGCGCCCCTCCGCGGCATAGTAACAATGAGCAGTTCTTC. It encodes CSAPPRHSNNEQFF.

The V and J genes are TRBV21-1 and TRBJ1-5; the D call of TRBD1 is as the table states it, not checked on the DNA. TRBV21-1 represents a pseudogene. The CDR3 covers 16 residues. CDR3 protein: CASSPPQVVSNQPQHF. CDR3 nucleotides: TGTGCCAGCAGTCCCCCTCAGGTCGTTAGCAATCAGCCCCAGCATTTT.

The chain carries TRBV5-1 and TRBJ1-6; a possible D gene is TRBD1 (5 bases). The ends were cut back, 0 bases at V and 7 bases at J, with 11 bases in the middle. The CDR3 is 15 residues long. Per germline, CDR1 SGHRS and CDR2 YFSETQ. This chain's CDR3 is CASSLVAGPNSPLHF. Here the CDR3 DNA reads TGCGCCAGCAGCTTGGTTGCAGGGCCCAATTCACCCCTCCACTTT.

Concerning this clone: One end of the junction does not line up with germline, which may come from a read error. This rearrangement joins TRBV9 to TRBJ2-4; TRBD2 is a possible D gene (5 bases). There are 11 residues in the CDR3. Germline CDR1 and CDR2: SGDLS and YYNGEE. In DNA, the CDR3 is TGTGCCAGCAGCGTAGCTGAGGGTGGGGACTTC. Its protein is CASSVAEGGDF. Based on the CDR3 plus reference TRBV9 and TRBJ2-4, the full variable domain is DSGVTQTPKHLITATGQRVTLRCSPRSGDLSVYWYQQSLDQGLQFLIQYYNGEERAKGNILERFSAQQFPDLHSELNLSSLELGDSALYFCASSVAEGGDFGAGTRLSVL.

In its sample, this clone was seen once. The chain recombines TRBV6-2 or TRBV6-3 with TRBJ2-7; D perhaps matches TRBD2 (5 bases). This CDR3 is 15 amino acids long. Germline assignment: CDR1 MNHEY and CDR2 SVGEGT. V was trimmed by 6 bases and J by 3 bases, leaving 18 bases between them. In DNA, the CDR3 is TGTGCCAGCAGCTTCACCCCAGACGGAGGCTACGAGCAGTACTTC. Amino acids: CASSFTPDGGYEQYF.

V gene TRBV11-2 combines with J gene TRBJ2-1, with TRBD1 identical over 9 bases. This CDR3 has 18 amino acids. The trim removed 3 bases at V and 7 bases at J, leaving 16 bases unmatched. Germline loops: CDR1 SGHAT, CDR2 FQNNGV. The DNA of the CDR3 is TGTGCCAGCAGCTTTAGTCCTCTACAGGGGGCCGGTGGGAATGAGCAGTTCTTC. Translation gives CASSFSPLQGAGGNEQFF.

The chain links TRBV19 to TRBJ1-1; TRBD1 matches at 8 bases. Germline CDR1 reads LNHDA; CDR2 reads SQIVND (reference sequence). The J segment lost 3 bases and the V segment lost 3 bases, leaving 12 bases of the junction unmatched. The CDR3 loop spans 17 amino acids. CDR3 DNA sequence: TGTGCCAGTAGTATCCGAGGACCAGGGGGCTCGGACACTGAAGCTTTCTTT. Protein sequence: CASSIRGPGGSDTEAFF. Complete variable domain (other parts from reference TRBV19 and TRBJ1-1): DGGITQSPKYLFRKEGQNVTLSCEQNLNHDAMYWYRQDPGQGLRLIYYSQIVNDFQKGDIAEGYSVSREKKESFPLTVTSAQKNPTAFYLCASSIRGPGGSDTEAFFGQGTRLTVV.

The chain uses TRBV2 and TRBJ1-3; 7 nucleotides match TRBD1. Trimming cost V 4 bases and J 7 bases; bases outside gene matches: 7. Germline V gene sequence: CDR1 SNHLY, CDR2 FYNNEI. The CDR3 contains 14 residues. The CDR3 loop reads CASSATGRENTIYF. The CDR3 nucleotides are TGTGCCAGCAGTGCGACAGGGCGCGAGAACACCATATATTTT.

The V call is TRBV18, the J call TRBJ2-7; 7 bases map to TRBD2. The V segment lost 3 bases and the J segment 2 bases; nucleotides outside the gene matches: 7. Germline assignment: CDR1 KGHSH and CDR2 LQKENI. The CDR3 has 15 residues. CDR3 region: CASSPASGGAYEQYF. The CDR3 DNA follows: TGTGCCAGCTCACCTGCTAGCGGAGGGGCCTACGAGCAGTACTTC.

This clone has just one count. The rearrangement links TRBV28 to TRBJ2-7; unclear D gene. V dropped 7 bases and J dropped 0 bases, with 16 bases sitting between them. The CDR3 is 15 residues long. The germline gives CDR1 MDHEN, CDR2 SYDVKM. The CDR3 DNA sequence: TGTGCCAGCAAGCCCCGGAGCGACGGCTCCTACGAGCAGTACTTC. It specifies CASKPRSDGSYEQYF.

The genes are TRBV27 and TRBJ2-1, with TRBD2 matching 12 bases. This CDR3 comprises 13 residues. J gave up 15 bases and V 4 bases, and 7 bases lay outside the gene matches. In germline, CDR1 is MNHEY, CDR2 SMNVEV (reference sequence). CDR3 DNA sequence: TGTGCCAGCAGTTCTAGCGGGAGGGCCTTTTCGTTCTTC. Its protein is CASSSSGRAFSFF.

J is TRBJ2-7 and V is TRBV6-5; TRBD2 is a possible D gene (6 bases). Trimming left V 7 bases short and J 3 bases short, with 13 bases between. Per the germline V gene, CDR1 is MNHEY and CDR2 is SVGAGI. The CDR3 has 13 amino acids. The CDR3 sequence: CASNHLGGYEQYF. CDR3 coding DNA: TGTGCCAGCAACCACTTGGGGGGCTACGAGCAGTACTTC.

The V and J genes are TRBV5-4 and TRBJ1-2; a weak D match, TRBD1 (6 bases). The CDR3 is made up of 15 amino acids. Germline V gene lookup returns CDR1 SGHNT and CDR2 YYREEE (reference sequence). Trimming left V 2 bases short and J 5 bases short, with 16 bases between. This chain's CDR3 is CASSFQQGPRYGYTF. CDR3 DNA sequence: TGTGCCAGCAGCTTCCAACAGGGCCCTAGGTATGGCTACACCTTC.

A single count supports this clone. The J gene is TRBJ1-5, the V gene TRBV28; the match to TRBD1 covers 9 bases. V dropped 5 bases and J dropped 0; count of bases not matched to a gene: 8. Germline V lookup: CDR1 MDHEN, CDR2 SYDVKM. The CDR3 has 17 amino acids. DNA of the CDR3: TGTGCCAGCAGTACACGGGGACAGGGATATAGCAATCAGCCCCAGCATTTT. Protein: CASSTRGQGYSNQPQHF. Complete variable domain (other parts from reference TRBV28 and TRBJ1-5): DVKVTQSSRYLVKRTGEKVFLECVQDMDHENMFWYRQDPGLGLRLIYFSYDVKMKEKGDIPEGYSVSREKKERFSLILESASTNQTSMYLCASSTRGQGYSNQPQHFGDGTRLSIL.

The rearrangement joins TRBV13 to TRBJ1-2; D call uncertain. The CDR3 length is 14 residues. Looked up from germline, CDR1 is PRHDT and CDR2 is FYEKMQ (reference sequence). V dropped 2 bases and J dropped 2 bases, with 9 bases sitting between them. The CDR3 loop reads CASSLRERNYGYTF. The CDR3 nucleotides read TGTGCCAGCAGCTTAAGGGAGAGAAACTATGGCTACACCTTC.

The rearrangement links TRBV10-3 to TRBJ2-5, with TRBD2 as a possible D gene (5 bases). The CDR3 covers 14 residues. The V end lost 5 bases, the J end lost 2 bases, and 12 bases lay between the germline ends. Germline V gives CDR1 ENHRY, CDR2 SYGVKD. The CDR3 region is CAISPRTEQETQYF. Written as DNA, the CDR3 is TGTGCCATCAGTCCAAGGACTGAGCAAGAGACCCAGTACTTC.